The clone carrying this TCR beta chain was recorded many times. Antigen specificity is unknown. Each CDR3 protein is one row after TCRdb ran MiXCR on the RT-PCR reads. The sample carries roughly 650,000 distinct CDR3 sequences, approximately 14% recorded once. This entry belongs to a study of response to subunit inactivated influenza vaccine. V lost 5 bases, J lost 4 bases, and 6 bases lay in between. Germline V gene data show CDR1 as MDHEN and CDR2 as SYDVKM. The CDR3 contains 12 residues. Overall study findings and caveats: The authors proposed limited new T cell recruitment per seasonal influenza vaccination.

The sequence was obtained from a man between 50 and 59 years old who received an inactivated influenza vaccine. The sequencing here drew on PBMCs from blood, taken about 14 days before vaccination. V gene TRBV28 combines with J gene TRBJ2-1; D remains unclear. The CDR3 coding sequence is TGTGCCAGCAGTCGTCTATACAATGAGCAGTTCTTC. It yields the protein CASSRLYNEQFF.